Below, one T cell receptor (beta chain) is given with its context. Per germline, CDR1 SGHVS and CDR2 FNYEAQ. With 5 bases removed from V and 9 bases from J, the gap between germline ends came to 17 bases. The CDR3 spans 15 residues. The data stem from a study of blood T cell repertoires in COVID-19. Study-wide context: The United States, Italy and Spain supplied acute and convalescent COVID-19 samples. Nucleic acid was either cDNA or gDNA, and it came from T cells, B-cell-depleted T cells, or PBMCs.

In the authors' workflow: Reference gene primer amplification in the assay estimated nucleated cell counts. Sequencing used immunoSEQ multiplex PCR; TCRdb keeps in-frame clones, though not all of them. V, J and clone size are those of that table, while D and trimming were read from the DNA. Found here are roughly 200,000 clones, 89% of them singletons; the top ten hold under 3%. V gene TRBV7-6 combines with J gene TRBJ1-6; D gene ambiguous. Sequencing was carried out using PBMCs or T cells enriched from blood (not recorded which). The clonotype was recovered from a woman aged 40 to 50 with acute COVID-19. CDR3 protein: CASSQDAVAGSPLHF. The CDR3 region has the DNA TGTGCCAGCAGCCAGGACGCGGTGGCGGGTTCACCCCTCCACTTT. The full variable domain, its missing parts supplied by reference TRBV7-6 and TRBJ1-6, is GAGVSQSPRYKVTKRGQDVALRCDPISGHVSLYWYRQALGQGPEFLTYFNYEAQQDKSGLPNDRFSAERPEGSISTLTIQRTEQRDSAMYRCASSQDAVAGSPLHFGNGTRLTVT.